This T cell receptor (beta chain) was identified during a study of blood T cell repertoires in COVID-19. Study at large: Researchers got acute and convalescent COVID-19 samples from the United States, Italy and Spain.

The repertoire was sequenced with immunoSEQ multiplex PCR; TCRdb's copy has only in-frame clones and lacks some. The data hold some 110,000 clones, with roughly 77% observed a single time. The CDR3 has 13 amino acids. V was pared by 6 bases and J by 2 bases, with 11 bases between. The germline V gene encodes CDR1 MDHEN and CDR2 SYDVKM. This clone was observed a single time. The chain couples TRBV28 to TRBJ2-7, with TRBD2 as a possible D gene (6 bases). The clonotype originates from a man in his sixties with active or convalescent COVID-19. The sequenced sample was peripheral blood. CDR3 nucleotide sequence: TGTGCCAGCAGGTCCCGGGGGACCTACGAGCAGTACTTC. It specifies CASRSRGTYEQYF. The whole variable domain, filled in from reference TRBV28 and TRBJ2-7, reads DVKVTQSSRYLVKRTGEKVFLECVQDMDHENMFWYRQDPGLGLRLIYFSYDVKMKEKGDIPEGYSVSREKKERFSLILESASTNQTSMYLCASRSRGTYEQYFGPGTRLTVT.